This entry concerns a single T cell receptor (beta chain). Its antigen is unidentified. Other nucleotide sequences from this sample produce the same CDR3. CDR1 and CDR2 from the germline V gene are KGHDR and SFDVKD. Between the trimmed V and J ends, which lost 3 bases and 1 base, there was a span of 6 bases. The CDR3 sequence is 14 residues long. Sample treatment: roughly 18 received Ad26.COV2.S at low or high dose, single or two shots; roughly five received placebo; per-sample allocation not given. Following the first vaccine or placebo injection, samples were taken on day 63. Built on an Ad26 vector, the vaccine expressed Wuhan-strain SARS-CoV-2 spike. This sample is drawn from a study of Ad26.COV2.S vaccination and SARS-CoV-2 variants. Across the study: A participant enrolled in the COV1001 Ad26.COV2.S trial arm provided the sample. Ad26.COV2.S given intramuscularly, once or twice 56 days apart.

Study-level points and caveats: People who got the vaccine or the placebo had similar non-spike TCR breadth.

The protocol was immunoSEQ multiplex PCR, while the TCRdb copy is restricted to in-frame clones and leaves out a portion. Of around 400,000 clones in the sample, 75% to 95% were seen once. The chain links TRBV24-1 to TRBJ2-1, with no clear D. The TCR was taken from a person between 18 and 60 years old who received the Ad26.COV2.S COVID-19 vaccine or a placebo. Sequencing was performed on peripheral blood, taken in a trial of Ad26.COV2.S vaccine versus placebo. The CDR3 bases are TGTGCCACCAGTGATAGTGGGTCCTACAATGAGCAGTTCTTC. Its translation is CATSDSGSYNEQFF.